In this sample, the clone carrying this T cell receptor (beta chain) turned up a few times. The entry originates in a study of T-cell memory formation after mild COVID-19. Across the study: TCR clusters were mostly confined to one donor each.

From the 5' RACE reads, TCRdb called clonotypes with MiXCR, one entry per CDR3 protein. The sample gives roughly 560,000 distinct CDR3 sequences, 20% of which show up once; under 15% is in the top ten. Trimming left V 2 bases short and J 10 bases short, with 6 bases between. CDR1 and CDR2 (germline): MDHEN, SYDVKM. The length of the CDR3 is 11 residues. The receptor comes from an adult woman who had mild COVID-19 (a few samples of this study predate the infection). Cell type and time point are not known. The rearrangement uses TRBV28 and TRBJ2-1; no definite D call. Sequencing was performed on PBMCs or a T cell subset sorted from them (not recorded which). Here the CDR3 reads CASSLRWEQFF. For the CDR3, the DNA is TGTGCCAGCAGTTTAAGGTGGGAGCAGTTCTTC.